The rows below give T cell receptor beta chains drawn from one sample of a study of technical replicates of blood from a few donors. This table comes from immunoSEQ multiplex PCR, and its TCRdb copy is limited to in-frame clones, with some not included. The sample lists tens of thousands of clones, roughly 93% occurring once. The sequenced sample was T cells isolated from PBMCs. The receptors originated from a human donor in good health. Both conserved end residues are part of each CDR3. The order of the fields is clone size, D gene, V gene, J gene, CDR3 DNA, CDR3 protein. The D gene is left open where the match is weak. Some rows have no size entry. The others give once, few or many, or a class for an expanded clone.

-	TRBD1	TRBV6-1	TRBJ1-4	TGTGCCAGCAGTGAATCGGTGCCGGGACAGGGTTTAGAAAAACTGTTTTTT	CASSESVPGQGLEKLFF
once	-	TRBV12-5	TRBJ1-6	TGTGCTAGTGGTTTGGTAAGATCGGGGGATTGGAATTCACCCCTCCACTTT	CASGLVRSGDWNSPLHF
-	-	TRBV28	TRBJ2-1	TGTGCCAGCAGTTTCCAGGGGATAAGGGATAATGAGCAGTTCTTC	CASSFQGIRDNEQFF
-	TRBD1	TRBV6-5	TRBJ1-5	TGTGCCAGCAGCCTTGGACAGGGGTTTCATCAGCCCCAGCATTTT	CASSLGQGFHQPQHF
-	-	TRBV27	TRBJ2-1	TGTGCCAGCAGTTTAACTAGTTCGTCTTACAATGAGCAGTTCTTC	CASSLTSSSYNEQFF
-	TRBD2	TRBV27	TRBJ2-7	TGTGCCAGCAGTCCCCAGGGCGGGGGGCTTTACGAGCAGTACTTC	CASSPQGGGLYEQYF
-	-	TRBV4-1	TRBJ1-2	TGCGCCAGCAGCCAAGATCCAGGCAGACTAACTTATGGCTACACCTTC	CASSQDPGRLTYGYTF
-	TRBD2	TRBV5-1	TRBJ2-3	TGCGCCAGCAGCACGAGAGCGGGGGGATCCACAGATACGCAGTATTTT	CASSTRAGGSTDTQYF
-	TRBD2	TRBV27	TRBJ2-7	TGTGCCAGCAGTTTAGGGGCGGGAGGTGGCTACGAGCAGTACTTC	CASSLGAGGGYEQYF
-	-	TRBV18	TRBJ2-2	TGTGCCAGCTCACCTTCGAGTGCGGACGGGGCCGGGGAGCTGTTTTTT	CASSPSSADGAGELFF
-	TRBD1	TRBV7-9	TRBJ1-1	TGTGCCAGCAGCTTATTTCAGGGGGCAACTGAAGCTTTCTTT	CASSLFQGATEAFF
few	TRBD2	TRBV15	TRBJ2-2	TGTGCCACCAGCTTAGCGGGAGTCGGTGGGGAGCTGTTTTTT	CATSLAGVGGELFF
-	-	TRBV6-1	TRBJ1-2	TGTGCCAGCAGTGAAGTCCTCCGGGGGGATGGCTACACCTTC	CASSEVLRGDGYTF
-	TRBD1	TRBV11-2	TRBJ2-1	TGTGCCAGCAGCTTAGACCCTGGGACAGGCAATGAGCAGTTCTTC	CASSLDPGTGNEQFF
-	-	TRBV5-8	TRBJ2-1	TGTGCCAGCAGCTTGGGGACACTGACAAGCAATGAGCAGTTCTTC	CASSLGTLTSNEQFF
-	-	TRBV6-5	TRBJ2-1	TGTGCCAGCAGTTTCCGGGACTGGAATGGATTCAATGAGCAGTTCTTC	CASSFRDWNGFNEQFF
-	-	TRBV6-5	TRBJ1-5	TGTGCCAGCAGTTCCCCGTCCCTCAATCAGCCCCAGCATTTT	CASSSPSLNQPQHF
-	TRBD2	TRBV29-1	TRBJ2-7	TGCAGCGTCCCGGGACTAGCGGGAGTAAGCTCCTACGAGCAGTACTTC	CSVPGLAGVSSYEQYF
-	-	TRBV6-1	TRBJ1-5	TGTGCCAGCTATGAGCAGGGATGGAGCAATCAGCCCCAGCATTTT	CASYEQGWSNQPQHF
-	TRBD1	TRBV10-3	TRBJ1-2	TGTGCCATCAGTCCCGGGACAGGGGTTGGCTACACCTTC	CAISPGTGVGYTF
-	-	TRBV4-1	TRBJ2-7	TGCGCCAGCAGCCAAGATCAACGAGGTTCCTACGAGCAGTACTTC	CASSQDQRGSYEQYF